Sequencing of this TCR beta chain was carried out in a study of blood T cells in healthy people across ages. Across the whole study: Capture by template switching was about one barcoded beta molecule per two T cells.

Combining a sample-barcoded 5' primer with a J-beta primer mix, a second PCR ran for roughly 6 to 11 cycles. Each CDR3 protein gets one entry after TCRdb re-called the 5' RACE reads with MiXCR. The profile shows fewer than 1,000,000 distinct CDR3 sequences, under 45% of them singletons. The sequence derives from a man between 60 and 75 years old in good health. Sequencing was performed on blood.

This CDR3 reads CSAPGQGKETQYF. CDR3 DNA sequence: TGCAGTGCACCCGGACAGGGGAAAGAGACCCAGTACTTC. This chain uses TRBV20-1 with TRBJ2-5; TRBD1 agrees at 9 bases. Germline CDR1 and CDR2: DFQATT and SNEGSKA (reference sequence). The CDR3 is 13 amino acids. With 6 bases clipped from V and 3 bases from J, the junction kept 5 bases outside the gene matches.